Here is one TCR beta chain with its context. Its antigen is as yet unknown. The data are from a study of PD-1 blockade in classical Hodgkin lymphoma. Study-level findings and limits: At baseline, newly diagnosed patients reportedly showed less TCR diversity than healthy donors. CD4+ TCR diversity rose significantly by C4D1, and CD8+ TCR diversity did not.

Clones were sequenced by immunoSEQ multiplex PCR, and TCRdb holds only the in-frame ones, with some missing. The repertoire has some 13,000 clones, roughly 80% of them found once; the top ten carry approximately 15%. The CDR3 is 16 amino acids. Trimming shortened V by 5 bases and J by 6 bases, and 22 bases separated the two germline ends. The germline V gene encodes CDR1 LGHNA and CDR2 YSLEER. Time point specified: cycle 4 day 1 (C4D1), after more than 5 weeks of nivolumab. All patients experienced relapse after autologous stem cell transplantation, and brentuximab vedotin exposure was variable. The rearrangement links TRBV4-3 to TRBJ1-1, with a tentative D call TRBD1 (5 bases). The source was peripheral blood mononuclear cells (PBMCs), collected before the fourth cycle of nivolumab. The sequence derives from a human donor with classical Hodgkin lymphoma. CDR3 bases: TGCGCCAGCAGCAGCACCGCGGGGGGGATTGAGGCTGAAGCTTTCTTT. This sequence encodes CASSSTAGGIEAEAFF.